Below, 18 T cell receptor beta chains from the same sample are listed, as sequenced in a study of T cell responses to AZD1222 COVID-19 vaccine. TCRdb's table, derived via immunoSEQ multiplex PCR, lists solely in-frame clones and lacks some. The table has about 180,000 clones, 90% to 95% seen once; the top ten hold 1.6%. The material was peripheral blood, obtained 28 days after the second AZD1222 dose. These TCRs come from an adult who received the AZD1222 COVID-19 vaccine.

This rearrangement joins TRBV7-8 to TRBJ1-5, with D unresolved. V shed 5 bases and J shed 6 bases, with 17 bases lying between them. Germline V gene data show CDR1 as SGHVS and CDR2 as FQNEAQ. CDR3 length: 15 amino acids. The CDR3, as DNA: TGTGCCAGCAGCCCAAGTTCGGTGCAGGTTCAGCCCCAGCATTTT. Amino acids: CASSPSSVQVQPQHF.

This chain uses TRBV6-5 with TRBJ2-7; TRBD1 or TRBD2 may be the D gene (5 bases each). The CDR3 extends over 10 amino acids. Trimming cost V 2 bases and J 13 bases, with 9 bases left between them. The germline V gene encodes CDR1 MNHEY and CDR2 SVGAGI. CDR3 sequence: CASSYPRDYF. CDR3 DNA: TGTGCCAGCAGTTACCCCCGGGACTACTTC.

V and J are TRBV2 and TRBJ2-7; 8 bases align to TRBD1. Germline-derived CDR1 and CDR2 are SNHLY and FYNNEI. The CDR3 covers 15 residues. The trim removed 3 bases at V and 0 bases at J, leaving 4 bases unmatched. CDR3 nucleotides: TGTGCCAGCAGTGATGGGACAGGAGACTCCTACGAGCAGTACTTC. Translating it yields CASSDGTGDSYEQYF.

The chain is built from TRBV5-4 and TRBJ2-1; no clear D. Germline V gene sequence: CDR1 SGHNT, CDR2 YYREEE (reference sequence). Trimming removed 6 bases at V and 0 bases at J, with 4 bases between. CDR3 length equals 12 residues. CDR3 in amino acids: CASIGSYNEQFF. CDR3 coding DNA: TGTGCCAGCATTGGCTCCTACAATGAGCAGTTCTTC.

The J gene is TRBJ1-1, the V gene TRBV27, with D hard to call. This CDR3 is 14 amino acids long. The germline gives CDR1 MNHEY, CDR2 SMNVEV (reference sequence). V was trimmed by 6 bases and J by 1 base, leaving 12 bases between them. The CDR3 DNA reads TGTGCCAGCAGCCTCTGGCAGGCGAACACTGAAGCTTTCTTT. Amino acid sequence: CASSLWQANTEAFF.

The V call is TRBV4-1, the J call TRBJ1-5, with D perhaps matching TRBD1 (6 bases). With 0 bases removed from V and 3 bases from J, the gap between germline ends came to 15 bases. Germline values: CDR1 MGHRA, CDR2 YSYEKL. This CDR3 has 17 residues. This CDR3 is CASSQDQIYRDNQPQHF. The CDR3 DNA follows: TGCGCCAGCAGCCAAGATCAGATTTACAGGGACAATCAGCCCCAGCATTTT.

V usage is TRBV3-1 (or the pseudogene TRBV3-2) and J usage is TRBJ2-1; 7 nucleotides line up with TRBD2. Trimming removed 2 bases from V and 2 bases from J; junction bases left unmatched: 6. The CDR3 extends over 16 amino acids. Germline V lookup: CDR1 LGHDT, CDR2 YNNKEL (reference sequence). The CDR3 here is CASSQTSATPYNEQFF. Here the CDR3 DNA reads TGTGCCAGCAGCCAAACTAGCGCCACTCCCTACAATGAGCAGTTCTTC.

The V gene is TRBV5-6, the J gene TRBJ1-2; perhaps TRBD1 as D (5 bases). Trimming cost V 2 bases and J 1 base, with 9 bases left between them. The CDR3 is 14 residues long. Germline V CDR1 and CDR2: SGHDT, YYEEEE. The DNA for the CDR3 is TGTGCCAGCAGCTTACCAGGGTTTAACTATGGCTACACCTTC. Translating it yields CASSLPGFNYGYTF.

The CDR3 region is CASSKWGAGVSYEQYF. The CDR3 bases are TGTGCCAGCAGCAAATGGGGAGCGGGGGTCTCCTACGAGCAGTACTTC. The V gene is TRBV21-1, the J gene TRBJ2-7; the table's D call, TRBD2, has no DNA check behind it. TRBV21-1 is annotated as a pseudogene. The CDR3 spans 16 residues.

The rearrangement links TRBV18 to TRBJ1-3; D is undetermined. V was trimmed by 6 bases and J by 2 bases, leaving 14 bases between them. The CDR3 spans 15 residues. In germline, CDR1 is KGHSH, CDR2 LQKENI. The CDR3 protein is CASSQRVRTGNTIYF. CDR3 bases: TGTGCCAGCTCCCAGAGGGTGAGAACTGGAAACACCATATATTTT. The full variable domain, completed using reference TRBV18 and TRBJ1-3, is NAGVMQNPRHLVRRRGQEARLRCSPMKGHSHVYWYRQLPEEGLKFMVYLQKENIIDESGMPKERFSAEFPKEGPSILRIQQVVRGDSAAYFCASSQRVRTGNTIYFGEGSWLTVV.

This sequence joins TRBV2 and TRBJ2-2; D possibly corresponds to TRBD1 (5 bases). Germline assignment: CDR1 SNHLY and CDR2 FYNNEI. This CDR3 region has 14 residues. Trimming left V 6 bases short and J 4 bases short, with 12 bases between. CDR3 amino acids: CASSERQTTGELFF. The CDR3 DNA sequence: TGTGCCAGCAGCGAGAGACAGACCACCGGGGAGCTGTTTTTT.

This clone came up once. The chain joins TRBV4-1 to TRBJ1-1; 8 bases are a match to TRBD1. Germline lookup yields CDR1 MGHRA and CDR2 YSYEKL. V trimming: 1 base; J trimming: 9 bases; junction bases outside the gene matches: 10. The CDR3 is 15 amino acids. CDR3 loop: CASSQAFSQGGKAFF. In nucleotides, the CDR3 is TGCGCCAGCAGCCAAGCATTCTCACAGGGGGGTAAAGCTTTCTTT.

CDR3 sequence reads: CASSRTGVDGYTF. CDR3 nucleotide sequence: TGTGCCAGCAGCAGGACAGGGGTCGATGGCTACACCTTC. The chain couples TRBV11-3 to TRBJ1-2; 9 bases align to TRBD1. CDR1 SGHNT and CDR2 YENEEA come from the germline V gene. V shed 5 bases and J 6 bases; nucleotides not matched to a gene: 4. This CDR3 has 13 residues.

The chain links TRBV6-5 to TRBJ1-2; 8 bases are shared with TRBD1. This CDR3 spans 15 amino acids. Germline values: CDR1 MNHEY, CDR2 SVGAGI. The junction had 12 bases not matched to a gene; V was cut back by 7 bases and J by 5 bases. Here the CDR3 DNA reads TGTGCCAGCACCTCCGGGACAGGAGATTCATATGGCTACACCTTC. This encodes CASTSGTGDSYGYTF.

The chain combines TRBV3-1 (or the pseudogene TRBV3-2) with TRBJ2-1; 9 bases fit TRBD1. Germline V lookup: CDR1 LGHDT, CDR2 YNNKEL (reference sequence). The CDR3 runs to 13 residues. V trimming: 4 bases; J trimming: 6 bases; junction bases outside the gene matches: 1. The CDR3 here is CASSRDRVNEQFF. In nucleotides, the CDR3 is TGTGCCAGCAGCCGGGACAGGGTCAATGAGCAGTTCTTC.

The chain uses TRBV5-1 and TRBJ1-3, with 7 bases matching TRBD1. The CDR3 length is 17 residues. The V segment lost 4 bases and the J segment 2 bases; nucleotides outside the gene matches: 12. The germline CDR1 and CDR2 sequences are SGHRS and YFSETQ. The CDR3 nucleotides are TGCGCCAGCAGCCCTTCCAGGGGGACGAATGCTGGAAACACCATATATTTT. Translation gives CASSPSRGTNAGNTIYF.

J is TRBJ1-4 and V is TRBV5-6; D gene uncertain. Trimming took off 5 bases at V and 8 bases at J, with 25 bases between the two ends. Germline lookup yields CDR1 SGHDT and CDR2 YYEEEE. The CDR3 extends over 17 amino acids. This chain's CDR3 is CASSSTFTGPGREKLFF. CDR3 nucleotides: TGTGCCAGCAGTTCAACCTTTACCGGTCCCGGACGGGAAAAACTGTTTTTT. The full variable domain, rest sourced from reference TRBV5-6 and TRBJ1-4, is DAGVTQSPTHLIKTRGQQVTLRCSPKSGHDTVSWYQQALGQGPQFIFQYYEEEERQRGNFPDRFSGHQFPNYSSELNVNALLLGDSALYLCASSSTFTGPGREKLFFGSGTQLSVL.

The gene calls are TRBV28 and TRBJ2-7; the D gene is possibly TRBD1 (5 bases). The CDR3 runs to 14 residues. Germline V CDR1 and CDR2: MDHEN, SYDVKM. V was clipped by 9 bases and J by 5 bases, with 20 bases between them. The CDR3 bases are TGTGCCAGTCTTACAGGAGCTCAAGGGGACGAGCAGTACTTC. Protein product: CASLTGAQGDEQYF. Together with reference TRBV28 and TRBJ2-7, the CDR3 gives the full variable domain: DVKVTQSSRYLVKRTGEKVFLECVQDMDHENMFWYRQDPGLGLRLIYFSYDVKMKEKGDIPEGYSVSREKKERFSLILESASTNQTSMYLCASLTGAQGDEQYFGPGTRLTVT.